This T cell receptor beta chain was sequenced in a study of technical replicates of blood from a few donors. The J segment lost 3 bases and the V segment lost 6 bases, leaving 4 bases of the junction unmatched. Germline V gene lookup returns CDR1 MNHEY and CDR2 SVGAGI. CDR3 length: 15 amino acids. TCRdb's copy holds only in-frame clones and misses some; the assay was immunoSEQ multiplex PCR. The sample includes some 15,000 clones, just under 85% of them seen just once. This chain connects TRBV6-5 to TRBJ2-1, with TRBD2 matching over 11 bases. The TCR sequence derives from a human donor in good health. Sequenced: PBMCs. CDR3 sequence reads: CASRPLAGGYNEQFF. CDR3 bases: TGTGCCAGCAGACCTCTAGCGGGAGGCTACAATGAGCAGTTCTTC.